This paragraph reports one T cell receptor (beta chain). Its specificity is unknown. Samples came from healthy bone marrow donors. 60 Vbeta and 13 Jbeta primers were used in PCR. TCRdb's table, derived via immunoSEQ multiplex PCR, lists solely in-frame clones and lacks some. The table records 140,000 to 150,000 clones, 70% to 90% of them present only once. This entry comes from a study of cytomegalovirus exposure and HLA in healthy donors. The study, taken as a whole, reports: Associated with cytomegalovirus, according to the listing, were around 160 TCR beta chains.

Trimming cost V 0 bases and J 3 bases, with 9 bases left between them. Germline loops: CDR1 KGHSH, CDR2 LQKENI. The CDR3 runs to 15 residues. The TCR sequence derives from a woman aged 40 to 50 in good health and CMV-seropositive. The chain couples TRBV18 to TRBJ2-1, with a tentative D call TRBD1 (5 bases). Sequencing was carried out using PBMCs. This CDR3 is CASSPPSQGYNEQFF. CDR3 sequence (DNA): TGTGCCAGCTCACCACCTTCCCAGGGCTACAATGAGCAGTTCTTC.